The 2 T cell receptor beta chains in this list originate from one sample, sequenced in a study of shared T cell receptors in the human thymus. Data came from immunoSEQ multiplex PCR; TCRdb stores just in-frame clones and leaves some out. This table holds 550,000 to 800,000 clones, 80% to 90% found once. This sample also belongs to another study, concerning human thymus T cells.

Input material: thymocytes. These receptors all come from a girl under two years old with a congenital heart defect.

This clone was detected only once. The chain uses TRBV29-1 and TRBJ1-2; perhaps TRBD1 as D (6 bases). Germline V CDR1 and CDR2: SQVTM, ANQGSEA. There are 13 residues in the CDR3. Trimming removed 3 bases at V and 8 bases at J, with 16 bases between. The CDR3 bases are TGCAGCGTTGAGGGGAAGGGGGATCGGGGCTACACCTTC. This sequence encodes CSVEGKGDRGYTF.

In DNA form, the CDR3 reads TGTGCCAGCAGCCTCATGGCAGGGGTTCATGGCTACACCTTC. Its translation is CASSLMAGVHGYTF. V usage is TRBV11-2 and J usage is TRBJ1-2; perhaps TRBD1 as D (6 bases). V lost 5 bases, J lost 6 bases, and 16 bases lay in between. This CDR3 has 14 amino acids. Germline-derived CDR1 and CDR2 are SGHAT and FQNNGV.